This entry lists 26 T cell receptor beta chains sequenced from one sample in a study of blood T cell repertoires in COVID-19. Generated by immunoSEQ multiplex PCR, the TCRdb table keeps only in-frame clones and is missing some. The sample holds approximately 250,000 clones; just under 90% are singletons and the top ten take approximately 4%. The sample was PBMCs or T cells enriched from blood (not recorded which). The source is a woman aged 30 to 39 with acute COVID-19.

The J gene is TRBJ1-6, the V gene TRBV11-2; D perhaps matches TRBD1 (6 bases). V lost 5 bases, J lost 4 bases, and 12 bases lay in between. The length of the CDR3 is 15 residues. The germline V gene encodes CDR1 SGHAT and CDR2 FQNNGV. The CDR3 here is CASSPGTLYNSPLHF. The DNA of the CDR3 is TGTGCCAGCAGCCCCGGGACACTTTATAATTCACCCCTCCACTTT.

This chain connects TRBV3-1 (or the pseudogene TRBV3-2) to TRBJ1-1; D remains unclear. The CDR3 runs to 16 residues. The V gene lost 6 bases and the J gene lost 1 base, with 18 bases spanning the gap. CDR1 is LGHDT, CDR2 YNNKEL, per germline (reference sequence). CDR3 DNA: TGTGCCAGCAGTCAAAAAACGCCCCCTAGGAACACTGAAGCTTTCTTT. Amino acids: CASSQKTPPRNTEAFF.

There are a few counts of this clone. This chain links TRBV28 with TRBJ2-7, with 7 positions matching TRBD1. CDR3 length: 15 amino acids. CDR1 MDHEN and CDR2 SYDVKM come from the germline V gene. J was trimmed by 7 bases and V by 1 base; bases with no gene match: 10. The DNA for the CDR3 is TGTGCCAGCAGTTTATCGGGACAGAGTTCCTGGGAGCAGTACTTC. This gives the protein CASSLSGQSSWEQYF.

The J gene is TRBJ2-1, the V gene TRBV5-6; 7 bases match TRBD2. With V trimmed by 7 bases and J by 11 bases, 12 bases remained unmatched. The CDR3 is made up of 13 amino acids. Germline-derived CDR1 and CDR2 are SGHDT and YYEEEE. CDR3 DNA: TGTGCCAGCGGCGTTGCCGCTAGCGGCCAGCAGTTCTTC. Amino acids: CASGVAASGQQFF.

A remark on this clone: Relative to the germline gene, one junction end is altered; a read error may explain this. The CDR3 nucleotides read TGTGCCAGCAGTTACTCTGGAGGGTATGGGATCTTT. Its translation: CASSYSGGYGIF. The V call is TRBV6-5, the J call TRBJ1-1; D is unclear. Germline CDR1 and CDR2: MNHEY and SVGAGI. This CDR3 contains 12 residues.

This chain links TRBV19 with TRBJ2-7, with a weak D call TRBD1 (6 bases). The V and J ends lost 4 bases and 12 bases respectively, with 16 bases between them. The CDR3 loop spans 12 amino acids. Germline loops: CDR1 LNHDA, CDR2 SQIVND (reference sequence). The CDR3 loop reads CASSNRDTLPYF. The CDR3 region has the DNA TGTGCCAGTAGTAACCGGGACACACTTCCGTACTTC.

This sequence joins TRBV4-1 and TRBJ1-3, with 7 positions matching TRBD1. The V segment lost 4 bases and the J segment 0 bases; nucleotides outside the gene matches: 9. This CDR3 has 17 amino acids. The germline gives CDR1 MGHRA, CDR2 YSYEKL. This CDR3 is CASSRGQDRRSGNTIYF. CDR3 bases: TGCGCCAGCAGCCGAGGACAGGACCGCCGCTCTGGAAACACCATATATTTT.

The chain is built from TRBV2 and TRBJ2-2; 7 nucleotides match TRBD2. The J segment lost 7 bases and the V segment lost 8 bases, leaving 7 bases of the junction unmatched. This CDR3 contains 13 residues. Germline V gene sequence: CDR1 SNHLY, CDR2 FYNNEI. In nucleotides, the CDR3 is TGTGCCAGCGGGACTAAGGTTGGCGGGGAGCTGTTTTTT. It yields the protein CASGTKVGGELFF. The full variable domain, its missing parts supplied by reference TRBV2 and TRBJ2-2, is EPEVTQTPSHQVTQMGQEVILRCVPISNHLYFYWYRQILGQKVEFLVSFYNNEISEKSEIFDDQFSVERPDGSNFTLKIRSTKLEDSAMYFCASGTKVGGELFFGEGSRLTVL.

The chain employs TRBV7-9 and TRBJ1-2; 9 bases are shared with TRBD1. Germline lookup yields CDR1 SEHNR and CDR2 FQNEAQ (reference sequence). V trimming: 4 bases; J trimming: 1 base; junction bases outside the gene matches: 16. This CDR3 region has 19 residues. The CDR3 loop reads CASSSGLTGTGTNNYGYTF. DNA of the CDR3: TGTGCCAGCAGCTCAGGATTAACCGGGACAGGGACGAATAACTATGGCTACACCTTC.

The gene calls are TRBV28 and TRBJ2-1; 13 bases are a match to TRBD2. Unmatched junction bases numbered 8, after V lost 2 bases and J lost 7 bases. Germline V gene lookup returns CDR1 MDHEN and CDR2 SYDVKM. The CDR3 extends over 17 amino acids. CDR3 DNA sequence: TGTGCCAGCAGTTTAAATAATGGACTAGCGGGAGCTAATGAGCAGTTCTTC. Encoded protein: CASSLNNGLAGANEQFF.

This chain uses TRBV18 with TRBJ1-1; D gene ambiguous. The V gene lost 1 base and the J gene lost 3 bases, with 6 bases spanning the gap. Germline lookup yields CDR1 KGHSH and CDR2 LQKENI. The CDR3 totals 13 residues. The CDR3 is CASSPLRDTEAFF. CDR3 nucleotides: TGTGCCAGCTCACCACTGAGGGACACTGAAGCTTTCTTT.

The rearrangement uses TRBV18 and TRBJ2-5; 9 bases agree with TRBD2. The V gene's germline CDR1 is KGHSH and CDR2 LQKENI. V trimming: 3 bases; J trimming: 2 bases; junction bases outside the gene matches: 4. The CDR3 spans 15 residues. The CDR3 loop reads CASSPGTSLQETQYF. The CDR3 DNA sequence: TGTGCCAGCTCACCCGGGACTAGCTTGCAAGAGACCCAGTACTTC.

The chain carries TRBV4-1 and TRBJ2-1, with 16 bases lining up with TRBD2. The V and J ends lost 3 bases and 4 bases, in that order; junction bases with no gene match: 9. The CDR3 spans 19 residues. Germline V lookup: CDR1 MGHRA, CDR2 YSYEKL. The CDR3 DNA reads TGCGCCAGCAGCCATATTGGGACTAGCGGGAGGGCCGATTACAATGAGCAGTTCTTC. It is translated as CASSHIGTSGRADYNEQFF.

V gene TRBV5-1 combines with J gene TRBJ2-7; D might be TRBD2 (6 bases). The germline V gene encodes CDR1 SGHRS and CDR2 YFSETQ. Trimming took off 0 bases at V and 0 bases at J, with 16 bases between the two ends. The CDR3 contains 17 residues. The CDR3 DNA sequence: TGCGCCAGCAGCTTGGCCTCAGCTAGCGCCAGCTCCTACGAGCAGTACTTC. This encodes CASSLASASASSYEQYF.

Here the CDR3 DNA reads TGTGCCAGCAGCTTAGATAGCGGTTATAGAGACGAGCAGTACTTC. Protein: CASSLDSGYRDEQYF. The V gene is TRBV11-1, the J gene TRBJ2-7, with D possibly being TRBD2 (6 bases). The CDR3 is made up of 15 amino acids. In germline, CDR1 is SGHAT, CDR2 FQDESV (reference sequence). Trimming stripped 1 base from V and 5 bases from J, with 15 bases between.

The V and J genes are TRBV5-8 and TRBJ2-1, with TRBD2 identical over 7 bases. J gave up 0 bases and V 0 bases, and 6 bases lay outside the gene matches. The CDR3 spans 17 residues. Looked up from germline, CDR1 is SGHTS and CDR2 is YDEGEE. CDR3 sequence: CASSLVSGGSSYNEQFF. As DNA, the CDR3 is TGTGCCAGCAGCTTGGTGTCTGGCGGGAGCTCCTACAATGAGCAGTTCTTC. Complete variable domain (other parts from reference TRBV5-8 and TRBJ2-1): EAGVTQSPTHLIKTRGQQATLRCSPISGHTSVYWYQQALGLGLQFLLWYDEGEERNRGNFPPRFSGRQFPNYSSELNVNALELEDSALYLCASSLVSGGSSYNEQFFGPGTRLTVL.

The chain employs TRBV27 and TRBJ2-7, with a tentative D call TRBD1 (6 bases). Germline CDR1 is MNHEY and CDR2 is SMNVEV (reference sequence). Trimming took off 2 bases at V and 5 bases at J, with 13 bases between the two ends. The CDR3 is 14 amino acids. The CDR3 spells CASSLVGAYDEQYF. The DNA for the CDR3 is TGTGCCAGCAGTTTAGTGGGGGCGTATGACGAGCAGTACTTC.

The V call is TRBV5-1, the J call TRBJ2-3; TRBD1 matches at 10 bases. The CDR3 extends over 19 amino acids. Germline V gene data show CDR1 as SGHRS and CDR2 as YFSETQ. With 0 bases clipped from V and 4 bases from J, the junction kept 14 bases outside the gene matches. The CDR3 bases are TGCGCCAGCAGCTTGGAAGGACAGGGGGTTGGCGGGAGCTCAGATACGCAGTATTTT. Its translation: CASSLEGQGVGGSSDTQYF.

This chain joins TRBV4-3 and TRBJ1-2; D is uncertain. V was cut by 0 bases and J by 2 bases, with 10 bases left in between. The CDR3 spans 15 residues. Germline CDR1 and CDR2: LGHNA and YSLEER. CDR3 loop: CASSQDLSENYGYTF. Here the CDR3 DNA reads TGCGCCAGCAGCCAAGATCTCTCCGAGAACTATGGCTACACCTTC.

The V gene is TRBV2, the J gene TRBJ2-5, with a tentative D call TRBD1 (5 bases). The CDR3 extends over 14 amino acids. Trimming removed 2 bases at V and 9 bases at J, with 16 bases between. From germline, CDR1 is SNHLY and CDR2 FYNNEI. The CDR3 loop is CASSEWGQNGAQYF. DNA of the CDR3: TGTGCCAGCAGTGAATGGGGCCAAAATGGGGCCCAGTACTTC. Variable domain in full (rest from reference TRBV2 and TRBJ2-5): EPEVTQTPSHQVTQMGQEVILRCVPISNHLYFYWYRQILGQKVEFLVSFYNNEISEKSEIFDDQFSVERPDGSNFTLKIRSTKLEDSAMYFCASSEWGQNGAQYFGPGTRLLVL.

The chain joins TRBV7-8 to TRBJ1-3; D gene uncertain. Germline assignment: CDR1 SGHVS and CDR2 FQNEAQ. Trimming cost V 0 bases and J 6 bases, with 9 bases left between them. CDR3 length: 14 amino acids. CDR3 sequence (DNA): TGTGCCAGCAGCTTAGCGAGTACCAAAAACACCATATATTTT. Encoded protein: CASSLASTKNTIYF. The full variable domain, completed using reference TRBV7-8 and TRBJ1-3, is GAGVSQSPRYKVAKRGQDVALRCDPISGHVSLFWYQQALGQGPEFLTYFQNEAQLDKSGLPSDRFFAERPEGSVSTLKIQRTQQEDSAVYLCASSLASTKNTIYFGEGSWLTVV.

This chain links TRBV28 with TRBJ2-7, with 8 bases identical to TRBD1. Germline trimming cut 5 bases from V and 4 bases from J; bases unmatched to any gene: 13. CDR1 and CDR2 from the germline V gene are MDHEN and SYDVKM. CDR3 size: 16 residues. The CDR3 is CASSPQGGQGIYEQYF. CDR3 nucleotides: TGTGCCAGCAGTCCCCAAGGCGGACAGGGCATATACGAGCAGTACTTC.

The J gene is TRBJ2-1, the V gene TRBV19; possibly TRBD2 for D (7 bases). V lost 3 bases and J 5 bases, leaving 20 bases between the germline ends. CDR1 LNHDA and CDR2 SQIVND come from the germline V gene (reference sequence). The CDR3 contains 17 residues. CDR3 sequence reads: CASSMEFRQGGDNEQFF. Here the CDR3 DNA reads TGTGCCAGTAGTATGGAATTCCGGCAAGGGGGGGACAATGAGCAGTTCTTC.

The gene calls are TRBV9 and TRBJ2-1; TRBD2 matches at 12 bases. The J segment lost 4 bases and the V segment lost 4 bases, leaving 9 bases of the junction unmatched. In germline, CDR1 is SGDLS, CDR2 YYNGEE. The CDR3 is 17 residues long. The CDR3 sequence: CASSPRLTSGSYNEQFF. CDR3 nucleotide sequence: TGTGCCAGCAGCCCCCGACTGACTAGCGGGAGTTACAATGAGCAGTTCTTC. Filled out from reference TRBV9 and TRBJ2-1, the complete variable domain reads DSGVTQTPKHLITATGQRVTLRCSPRSGDLSVYWYQQSLDQGLQFLIQYYNGEERAKGNILERFSAQQFPDLHSELNLSSLELGDSALYFCASSPRLTSGSYNEQFFGPGTRLTVL.

V is TRBV7-6 and J is TRBJ2-3, with 8 bases lining up with TRBD1. There are 16 residues in the CDR3. The germline gives CDR1 SGHVS, CDR2 FNYEAQ. V was pared by 1 base and J by 2 bases, with 5 bases of the junction left unmatched. This CDR3 is CASSLGQGAVTDTQYF. CDR3 bases: TGTGCCAGCAGCTTAGGTCAGGGGGCCGTCACAGATACGCAGTATTTT.

The chain links TRBV10-3 to TRBJ2-1, with TRBD2 matching over 8 bases. There are 15 residues in the CDR3. Germline values: CDR1 ENHRY, CDR2 SYGVKD. Trimming took 3 bases from V and 4 from J; bases not matched to a gene: 5. CDR3 nucleotide sequence: TGTGCCATCAGTGAAGGTCTAGCGGGTTACAATGAGCAGTTCTTC. Amino acids: CAISEGLAGYNEQFF.